A selection of T cell receptor beta chains follows, all from one sample in a study of blood T cells in healthy people across ages. MiXCR was run by TCRdb on the 5' RACE reads, yielding one entry per CDR3 protein. The table has some 710,000 distinct CDR3 sequences, around half seen once. Sequenced material: blood. These receptors were collected from an older man in good health. The CDR3 runs from the conserved cysteine through the conserved F or W. A D gene is named only where the DNA matches it firmly. The size field is filled for only some rows; it gives once, few, many or a size class.

TRBD1,-,TRBJ1-2,TRBV4-1,CASSQDEDRNYGYTF,TGCGCCAGCAGCCAAGACGAGGACAGGAACTATGGCTACACCTTC
TRBD2,many,TRBJ2-1,TRBV7-2,CASSLATSGSYEQFF,TGTGCCAGCAGCTTAGCGACTAGCGGGAGTTATGAGCAGTTCTTC
-,-,TRBJ2-6,TRBV28,CASSTRQARSGANVLTF,TGTGCCAGCAGTACCCGACAGGCCCGCTCTGGGGCCAACGTCCTGACTTTC
-,few,TRBJ2-7,TRBV28,CASRLTGSLRDEQYF,TGTGCCAGCAGACTAACAGGGTCCCTACGCGACGAGCAGTACTTC
-,-,TRBJ1-1,TRBV6-6,CASSYSGAMNTEAFF,TGTGCCAGCAGTTACTCGGGAGCTATGAACACTGAAGCTTTCTTT
TRBD1,-,TRBJ1-6,TRBV7-2,CASSSGQGSSYNSPLHF,TGTGCCAGCAGCTCGGGACAGGGGAGCTCCTATAATTCACCCCTCCACTTT
TRBD1,-,TRBJ1-5,TRBV28,CASSPPTGQYQPQHF,TGTGCCAGCAGTCCCCCGACAGGGCAATATCAGCCCCAGCATTTT
TRBD1,once,TRBJ2-7,TRBV28,CASSSPGTGSLYEQYF,TGTGCCAGCAGTTCTCCCGGGACAGGCAGTCTCTACGAGCAGTACTTC
TRBD1,-,TRBJ2-1,TRBV25-1,CASSEPGTVYNEQFF,TGTGCCAGCAGTGAACCGGGGACAGTATACAATGAGCAGTTCTTC
TRBD2,few,TRBJ2-1,TRBV3-1,CASSQDQRGDNEQFF,TGTGCCAGCAGCCAAGATCAGCGGGGGGACAATGAGCAGTTCTTC
TRBD2,-,TRBJ2-7,TRBV7-2,CASSSSAGREQYF,TGTGCCAGCAGCTCCTCAGCGGGACGCGAGCAGTACTTC
TRBD2,-,TRBJ2-7,TRBV30,CAWSVQAGSGEQYF,TGTGCCTGGAGTGTACAAGCGGGATCGGGCGAGCAGTACTTC
TRBD1,once,TRBJ1-2,TRBV20-1,CSAQHTGTGAYGYTF,TGCAGTGCTCAACACACCGGGACAGGGGCCTATGGCTACACCTTC
-,few,TRBJ1-5,TRBV20-1,CSASGQPQHF,TGCAGTGCTTCCGGTCAGCCCCAGCATTTT
-,-,TRBJ2-5,TRBV28,CASITGGGLQETQYF,TGTGCCAGCATTACAGGGGGGGGGCTCCAAGAGACCCAGTACTTC
TRBD2,few,TRBJ2-7,TRBV5-1,CASSLSGDPYEQYF,TGCGCCAGCAGCCTTAGCGGGGATCCCTACGAGCAGTACTTC
TRBD2,-,TRBJ2-1,TRBV7-3,CASSLSGTNNEQFF,TGTGCCAGCAGCTTGAGCGGGACCAACAATGAGCAGTTCTTC
-,-,TRBJ1-5,TRBV6-2/TRBV6-3,CASSYYHGDGSNQPQHF,TGTGCCAGCAGTTATTACCATGGGGACGGTAGCAATCAGCCCCAGCATTTT
TRBD1,many,TRBJ2-3,TRBV5-1,CASSILDRAQTTQYF,TGCGCCAGCAGCATCCTAGACAGGGCACAGACTACGCAGTATTTT
-,-,TRBJ2-3,TRBV27,CASSLPGLDTQYF,TGTGCCAGCAGTTTACCGGGTCTAGATACGCAGTATTTT